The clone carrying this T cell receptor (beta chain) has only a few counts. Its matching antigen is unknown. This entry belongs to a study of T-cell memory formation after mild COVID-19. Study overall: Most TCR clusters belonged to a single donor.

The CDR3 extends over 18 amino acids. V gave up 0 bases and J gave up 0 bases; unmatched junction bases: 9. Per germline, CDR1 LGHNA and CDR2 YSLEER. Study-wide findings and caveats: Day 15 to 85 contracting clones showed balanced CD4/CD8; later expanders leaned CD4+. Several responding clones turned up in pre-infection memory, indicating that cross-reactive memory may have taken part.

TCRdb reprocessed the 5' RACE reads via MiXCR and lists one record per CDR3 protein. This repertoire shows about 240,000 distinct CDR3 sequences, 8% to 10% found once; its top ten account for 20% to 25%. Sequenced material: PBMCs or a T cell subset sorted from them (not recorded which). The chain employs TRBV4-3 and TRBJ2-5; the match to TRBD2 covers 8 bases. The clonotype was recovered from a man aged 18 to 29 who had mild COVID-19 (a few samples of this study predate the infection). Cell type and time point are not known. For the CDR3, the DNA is TGCGCCAGCAGCCAAGATCACCAGCGGGGGACATACCAAGAGACCCAGTACTTC. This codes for CASSQDHQRGTYQETQYF.